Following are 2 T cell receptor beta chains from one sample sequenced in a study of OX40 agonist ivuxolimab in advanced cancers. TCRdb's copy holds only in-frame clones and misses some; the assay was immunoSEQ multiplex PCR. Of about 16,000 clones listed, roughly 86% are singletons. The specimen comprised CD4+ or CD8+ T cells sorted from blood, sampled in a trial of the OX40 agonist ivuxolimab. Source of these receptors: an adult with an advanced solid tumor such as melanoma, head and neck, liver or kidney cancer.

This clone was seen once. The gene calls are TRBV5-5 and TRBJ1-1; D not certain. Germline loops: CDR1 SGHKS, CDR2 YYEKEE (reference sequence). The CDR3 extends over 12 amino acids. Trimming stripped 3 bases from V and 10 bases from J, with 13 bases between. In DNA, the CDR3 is TGTGCCAGCAGCTCGAGCACAGTCGTAGCTTTCTTT. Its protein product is CASSSSTVVAFF.

The CDR3 DNA reads as TGTGCCAGCTCACCGGGGAGCTCTGGAAACACCATATATTTT. Its protein is CASSPGSSGNTIYF. V and J are TRBV18 and TRBJ1-3; D not resolved. Trimming left V 3 bases short and J 0 bases short, with 6 bases between. Germline CDR1 and CDR2: KGHSH and LQKENI. The CDR3 sequence is 14 residues long.